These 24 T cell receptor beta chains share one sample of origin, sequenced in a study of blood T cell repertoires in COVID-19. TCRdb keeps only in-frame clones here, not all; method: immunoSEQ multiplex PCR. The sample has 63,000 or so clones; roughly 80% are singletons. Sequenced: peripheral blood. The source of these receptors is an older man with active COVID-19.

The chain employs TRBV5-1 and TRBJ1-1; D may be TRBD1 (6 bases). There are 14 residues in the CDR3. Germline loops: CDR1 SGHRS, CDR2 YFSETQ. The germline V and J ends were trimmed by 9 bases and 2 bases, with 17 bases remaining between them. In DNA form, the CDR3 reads TGCGCCACCAAACTACAGGGTTCAAACACTGAAGCTTTCTTT. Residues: CATKLQGSNTEAFF.

CDR3 region: CASSSRTSGWETQYF. In nucleotides, the CDR3 is TGTGCCAGCAGCTCCCGGACTAGCGGATGGGAGACCCAGTACTTC. V and J are TRBV7-2 and TRBJ2-5, with 10 nucleotides matching TRBD2. Germline V gives CDR1 SGHTA, CDR2 FQGNSA. The ends lost 4 bases at V and 5 bases at J; junction bases unmatched: 7. The CDR3 extends over 15 amino acids.

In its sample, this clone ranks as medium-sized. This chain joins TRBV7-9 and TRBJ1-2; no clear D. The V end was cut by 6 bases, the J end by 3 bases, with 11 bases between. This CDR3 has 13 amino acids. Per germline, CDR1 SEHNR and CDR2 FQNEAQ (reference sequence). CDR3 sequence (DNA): TGTGCCAGCAGGGACGGACTGTACTATGGCTACACCTTC. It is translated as CASRDGLYYGYTF. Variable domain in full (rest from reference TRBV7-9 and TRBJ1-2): DTGVSQNPRHKITKRGQNVTFRCDPISEHNRLYWYRQTLGQGPEFLTYFQNEAQLEKSRLLSDRFSAERPKGSFSTLEIQRTEQGDSAMYLCASRDGLYYGYTFGSGTRLTVV.

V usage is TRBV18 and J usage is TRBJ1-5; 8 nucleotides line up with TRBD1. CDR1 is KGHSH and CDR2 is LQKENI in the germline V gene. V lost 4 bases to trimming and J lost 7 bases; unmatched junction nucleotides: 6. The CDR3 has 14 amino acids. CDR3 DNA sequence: TGTGCCAGCTCACGCCTGGACAGGGAGCAGCCCCAGCATTTT. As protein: CASSRLDREQPQHF.

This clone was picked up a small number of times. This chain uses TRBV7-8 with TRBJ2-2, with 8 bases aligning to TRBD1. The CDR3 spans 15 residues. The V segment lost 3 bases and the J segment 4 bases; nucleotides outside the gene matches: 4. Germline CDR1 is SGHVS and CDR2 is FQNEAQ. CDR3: CASSFYDRGTGELFF. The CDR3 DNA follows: TGTGCCAGCAGCTTCTATGACAGGGGCACCGGGGAGCTGTTTTTT. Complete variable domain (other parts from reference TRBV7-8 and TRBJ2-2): GAGVSQSPRYKVAKRGQDVALRCDPISGHVSLFWYQQALGQGPEFLTYFQNEAQLDKSGLPSDRFFAERPEGSVSTLKIQRTQQEDSAVYLCASSFYDRGTGELFFGEGSRLTVL.

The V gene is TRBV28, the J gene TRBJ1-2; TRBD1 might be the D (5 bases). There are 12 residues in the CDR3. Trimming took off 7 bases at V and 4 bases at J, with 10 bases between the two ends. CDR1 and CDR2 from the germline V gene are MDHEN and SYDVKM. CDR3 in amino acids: CASMQGSYGYTF. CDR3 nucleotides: TGTGCCAGCATGCAGGGTAGCTATGGCTACACCTTC.

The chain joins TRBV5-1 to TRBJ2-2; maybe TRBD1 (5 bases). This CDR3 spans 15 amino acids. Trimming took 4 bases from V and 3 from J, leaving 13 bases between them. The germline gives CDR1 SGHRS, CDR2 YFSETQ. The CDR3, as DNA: TGCGCCAGCAGCCCAGACGGCAGGGACACCGGGGAGCTGTTTTTT. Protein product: CASSPDGRDTGELFF.

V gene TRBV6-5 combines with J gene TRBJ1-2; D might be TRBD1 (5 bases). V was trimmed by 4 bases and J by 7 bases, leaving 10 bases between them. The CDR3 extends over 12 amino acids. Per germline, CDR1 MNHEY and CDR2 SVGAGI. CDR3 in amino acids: CASSSTGAGYTF. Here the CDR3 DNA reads TGTGCCAGCAGTTCCACAGGAGCTGGCTACACCTTC.

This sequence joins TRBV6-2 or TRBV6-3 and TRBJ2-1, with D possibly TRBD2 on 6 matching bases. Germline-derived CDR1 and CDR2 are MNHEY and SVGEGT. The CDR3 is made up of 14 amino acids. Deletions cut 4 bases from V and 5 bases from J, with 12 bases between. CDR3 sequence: CASSWDSQDNEQFF. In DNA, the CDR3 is TGTGCCAGCAGTTGGGACTCCCAAGACAATGAGCAGTTCTTC.

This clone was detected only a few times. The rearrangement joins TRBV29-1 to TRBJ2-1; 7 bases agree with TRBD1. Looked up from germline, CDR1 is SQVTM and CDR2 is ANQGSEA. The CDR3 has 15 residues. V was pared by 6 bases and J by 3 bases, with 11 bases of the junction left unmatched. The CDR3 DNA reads TGCAGCGTGACCGGGACAGAGCATTTCTACAATGAGCAGTTCTTC. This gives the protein CSVTGTEHFYNEQFF.

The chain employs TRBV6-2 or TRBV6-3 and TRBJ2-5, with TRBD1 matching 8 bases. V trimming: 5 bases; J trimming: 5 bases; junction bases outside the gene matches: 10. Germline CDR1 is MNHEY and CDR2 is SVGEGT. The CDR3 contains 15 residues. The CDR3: CASSTTGTGAETQYF. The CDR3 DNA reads TGTGCCAGCAGTACAACCGGGACAGGTGCCGAGACCCAGTACTTC.

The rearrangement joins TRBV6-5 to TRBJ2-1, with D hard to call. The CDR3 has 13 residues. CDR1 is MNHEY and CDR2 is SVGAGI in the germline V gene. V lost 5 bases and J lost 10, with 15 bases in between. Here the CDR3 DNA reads TGTGCCAGCAGTAACATCCTTACCGTGGAGCAGTTCTTC. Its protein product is CASSNILTVEQFF.

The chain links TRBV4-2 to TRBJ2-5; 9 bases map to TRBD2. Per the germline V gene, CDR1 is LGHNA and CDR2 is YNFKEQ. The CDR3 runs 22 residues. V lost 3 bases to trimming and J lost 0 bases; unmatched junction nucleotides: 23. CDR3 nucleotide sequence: TGTGCCAGCAGCCAGAAAACGGGGTTCGAGATAGCGGGGGCCCATTACCAAGAGACCCAGTACTTC. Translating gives CASSQKTGFEIAGAHYQETQYF.

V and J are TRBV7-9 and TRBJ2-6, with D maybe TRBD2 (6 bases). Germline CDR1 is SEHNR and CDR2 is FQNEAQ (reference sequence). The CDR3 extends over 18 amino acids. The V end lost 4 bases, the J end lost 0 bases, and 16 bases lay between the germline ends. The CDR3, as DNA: TGTGCCAGCAGCTGGCCGGCGGGGCGAAGCTCTGGGGCCAACGTCCTGACTTTC. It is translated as CASSWPAGRSSGANVLTF. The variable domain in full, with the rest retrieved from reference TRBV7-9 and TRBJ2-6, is DTGVSQNPRHKITKRGQNVTFRCDPISEHNRLYWYRQTLGQGPEFLTYFQNEAQLEKSRLLSDRFSAERPKGSFSTLEIQRTEQGDSAMYLCASSWPAGRSSGANVLTFGAGSRLTVL.

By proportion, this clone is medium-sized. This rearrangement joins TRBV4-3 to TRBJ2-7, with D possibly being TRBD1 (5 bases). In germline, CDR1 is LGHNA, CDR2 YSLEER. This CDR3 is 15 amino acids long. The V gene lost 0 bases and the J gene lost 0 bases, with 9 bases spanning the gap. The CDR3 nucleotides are TGCGCCAGCAGCCAAGAAACAGGATTCTCCTACGAGCAGTACTTC. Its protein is CASSQETGFSYEQYF.

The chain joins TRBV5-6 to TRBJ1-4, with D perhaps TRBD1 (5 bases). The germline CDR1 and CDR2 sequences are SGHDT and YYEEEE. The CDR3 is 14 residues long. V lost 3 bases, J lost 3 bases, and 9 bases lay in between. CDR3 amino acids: CASSSRGANEKLFF. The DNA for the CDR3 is TGTGCCAGCAGCTCAAGGGGCGCTAATGAAAAACTGTTTTTT. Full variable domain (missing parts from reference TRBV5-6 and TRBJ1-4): DAGVTQSPTHLIKTRGQQVTLRCSPKSGHDTVSWYQQALGQGPQFIFQYYEEEERQRGNFPDRFSGHQFPNYSSELNVNALLLGDSALYLCASSSRGANEKLFFGSGTQLSVL.

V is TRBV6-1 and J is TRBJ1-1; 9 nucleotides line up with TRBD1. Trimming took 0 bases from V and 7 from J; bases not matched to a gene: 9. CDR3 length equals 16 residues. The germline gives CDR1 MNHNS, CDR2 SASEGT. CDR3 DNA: TGTGCCAGCAGTGAAGCCGGGACAGGGCTTAGCAATGAAGCTTTCTTT. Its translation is CASSEAGTGLSNEAFF.

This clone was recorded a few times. Here the CDR3 reads CASSKDRRQNTEAFF. The CDR3 DNA sequence: TGTGCCAGCAGTAAGGACAGACGACAGAACACTGAAGCTTTCTTT. The V call is TRBV6-5, the J call TRBJ1-1, with D possibly TRBD1 on 6 matching bases. Germline assignment: CDR1 MNHEY and CDR2 SVGAGI. V was cut by 5 bases and J by 1 base, with 14 bases left in between. This CDR3 is built from 15 residues.

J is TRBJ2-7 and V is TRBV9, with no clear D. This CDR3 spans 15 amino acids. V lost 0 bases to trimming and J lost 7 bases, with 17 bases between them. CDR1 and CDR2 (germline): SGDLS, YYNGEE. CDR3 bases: TGTGCCAGCAGCGTAGCTCTCTGGAGTAATGAAGAGCAGTACTTC. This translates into CASSVALWSNEEQYF.

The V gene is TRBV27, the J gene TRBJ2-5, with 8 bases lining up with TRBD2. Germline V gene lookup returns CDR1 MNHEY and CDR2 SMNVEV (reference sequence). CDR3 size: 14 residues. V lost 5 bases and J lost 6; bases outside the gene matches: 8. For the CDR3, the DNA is TGTGCCAGCAGTGGGGGTAGCGGGACAAAGACCCAGTACTTC. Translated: CASSGGSGTKTQYF.

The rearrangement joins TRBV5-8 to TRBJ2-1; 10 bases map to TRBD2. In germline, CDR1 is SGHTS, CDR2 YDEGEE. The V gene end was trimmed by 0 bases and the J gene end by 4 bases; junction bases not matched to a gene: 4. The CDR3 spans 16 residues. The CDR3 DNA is TGTGCCAGCAGCTTGGGCCTAGCGGGAGCTTACAATGAGCAGTTCTTC. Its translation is CASSLGLAGAYNEQFF.

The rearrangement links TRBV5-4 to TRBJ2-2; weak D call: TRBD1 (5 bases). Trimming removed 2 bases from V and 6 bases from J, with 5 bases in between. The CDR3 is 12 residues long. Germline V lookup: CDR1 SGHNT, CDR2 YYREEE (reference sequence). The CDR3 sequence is CASSLGAGELFF. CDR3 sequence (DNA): TGTGCCAGCAGCTTAGGGGCCGGGGAGCTGTTTTTT.

CDR3 in amino acids: CASSLVPPGLGATGELFF. In DNA form, the CDR3 reads TGTGCCAGCAGCTTAGTTCCCCCAGGACTGGGGGCTACCGGGGAGCTGTTTTTT. The chain couples TRBV7-8 to TRBJ2-2; perhaps TRBD1 as D (6 bases). Per the germline V gene, CDR1 is SGHVS and CDR2 is FQNEAQ. The CDR3 loop spans 18 amino acids. V was pared by 1 base and J by 5 bases, with 20 bases between.

CDR3 nucleotide sequence: TGTGCCAGCAGACAGGACAGGGTCCGGGAGCTGTTTTTT. Its translation is CASRQDRVRELFF. The V call is TRBV28, the J call TRBJ2-2; TRBD1 aligns across 8 bases. The V and J ends lost 6 bases and 9 bases, in that order; junction bases with no gene match: 6. CDR1 MDHEN and CDR2 SYDVKM come from the germline V gene. This CDR3 is built from 13 residues.